Listed here are 31 T cell receptor beta chains from one sample, sequenced in a study of cytomegalovirus exposure and HLA in healthy donors. The PCR contained 60 Vbeta and 13 Jbeta primers. TCRdb's table, derived via immunoSEQ multiplex PCR, lists solely in-frame clones and lacks some. The sample records about 200,000 clones, around 75% being singletons. The specimen was PBMCs. The receptors originated from a woman aged 30 to 39 in good health and CMV-seronegative.

There are a few counts of this clone. CDR3 region: CASRSGTDEKLFF. CDR3 sequence (DNA): TGTGCCAGCAGATCCGGGACAGATGAAAAACTGTTTTTT. This sequence joins TRBV5-4 and TRBJ1-4, with 7 bases identical to TRBD1. This CDR3 contains 13 residues. V was pared by 5 bases and J by 6 bases, with 4 bases of the junction left unmatched. In germline, CDR1 is SGHNT, CDR2 YYREEE (reference sequence). The full variable domain, rest sourced from reference TRBV5-4 and TRBJ1-4, is ETGVTQSPTHLIKTRGQQVTLRCSSQSGHNTVSWYQQALGQGPQFIFQYYREEENGRGNFPPRFSGLQFPNYSSELNVNALELDDSALYLCASRSGTDEKLFFGSGTQLSVL.

The rearrangement uses TRBV11-3 and TRBJ2-7; 8 bases are shared with TRBD2. Trimming cost V 1 base and J 7 bases; bases outside gene matches: 9. CDR1 and CDR2 (germline): SGHNT, YENEEA. CDR3 length: 15 residues. Here the CDR3 reads CASSLGKAGAGEQYF. The DNA for the CDR3 is TGTGCCAGCAGCTTAGGAAAAGCGGGAGCGGGAGAGCAGTACTTC.

This clone has more than one count but fewer than ten. V and J are TRBV4-3 and TRBJ1-2; 8 bases are a match to TRBD1. Germline V gene lookup returns CDR1 LGHNA and CDR2 YSLEER. Trimming removed 0 bases from V and 2 bases from J; junction bases left unmatched: 2. The length of the CDR3 is 15 residues. This CDR3 reads CASSQDRQGNYGYTF. As DNA, the CDR3 is TGCGCCAGCAGCCAAGATAGACAGGGGAACTATGGCTACACCTTC.

J is TRBJ1-2 and V is TRBV10-3; D is uncertain. From germline, CDR1 is ENHRY and CDR2 SYGVKD. This CDR3 has 15 amino acids. V lost 5 bases and J lost 6, with 19 bases in between. In DNA, the CDR3 is TGTGCCATCAGTTCTGACACAGATAGATCTAATGGCTACACCTTC. Protein: CAISSDTDRSNGYTF.

The gene calls are TRBV12-5 and TRBJ2-3, with 10 bases aligning to TRBD2. The germline gives CDR1 LGHNT, CDR2 FRNRAP. The CDR3 has 16 amino acids. V gave up 4 bases and J gave up 4 bases; unmatched junction bases: 8. The CDR3 protein is CASGSFTSGKPDTQYF. As DNA, the CDR3 is TGTGCTAGTGGTTCCTTTACTAGCGGGAAACCAGATACGCAGTATTTT.

The CDR3 nucleotides read TGCGCCAGCAGCTTGGCCCGGACTAGCGGGGGGACCAGGAGCTCCTACGAGCAGTACTTC. Its protein product is CASSLARTSGGTRSSYEQYF. The rearrangement joins TRBV5-1 to TRBJ2-7; 14 bases line up with TRBD2. Germline V gene sequence: CDR1 SGHRS, CDR2 YFSETQ. The CDR3 extends over 20 amino acids. Unmatched junction bases numbered 11, after V lost 0 bases and J lost 0 bases. Using reference TRBV5-1 and TRBJ2-7 for the parts outside the CDR3, the full variable domain is KAGVTQTPRYLIKTRGQQVTLSCSPISGHRSVSWYQQTPGQGLQFLFEYFSETQRNKGNFPGRFSGRQFSNSRSEMNVSTLELGDSALYLCASSLARTSGGTRSSYEQYFGPGTRLTVT.

The chain carries TRBV5-4 and TRBJ1-1; perhaps TRBD1 as D (5 bases). The CDR3 is 16 amino acids. Germline V CDR1 and CDR2: SGHNT, YYREEE (reference sequence). V shed 0 bases and J shed 4 bases, with 16 bases lying between them. The CDR3 nucleotides are TGTGCCAGCAGCTTGGCGCCAGGGATTGGGTCCACTGAAGCTTTCTTT. Residues: CASSLAPGIGSTEAFF.

Only a few counts were recorded for this clone. The rearrangement uses TRBV19 and TRBJ1-1, with 11 positions matching TRBD1. Germline V gene lookup returns CDR1 LNHDA and CDR2 SQIVND (reference sequence). The V and J ends lost 5 bases and 4 bases, in that order; junction bases with no gene match: 3. The CDR3 extends over 14 amino acids. CDR3 sequence reads: CASSLGQGATEAFF. The CDR3, as DNA: TGTGCCAGTAGTCTCGGACAGGGGGCCACTGAAGCTTTCTTT.

V is TRBV4-1 and J is TRBJ2-3; possibly TRBD2 for D (5 bases). Germline V gene lookup returns CDR1 MGHRA and CDR2 YSYEKL. The CDR3 is made up of 14 amino acids. V lost 4 bases, J lost 6 bases, and 14 bases lay in between. CDR3 in amino acids: CASSLQRTGDTQYF. DNA of the CDR3: TGCGCCAGCAGCCTACAGAGGACGGGGGATACGCAGTATTTT.

The V call is TRBV19, the J call TRBJ1-3, with D possibly matching TRBD1 (5 bases). Germline V lookup: CDR1 LNHDA, CDR2 SQIVND (reference sequence). The CDR3 loop spans 15 amino acids. The V end lost 4 bases, the J end lost 5 bases, and 15 bases lay between the germline ends. The CDR3 sequence: CASSTRWGSRNTIYF. The CDR3 DNA reads as TGTGCCAGTAGTACCCGATGGGGCAGTCGAAACACCATATATTTT. Full variable domain (rest looked up from reference TRBV19 and TRBJ1-3): DGGITQSPKYLFRKEGQNVTLSCEQNLNHDAMYWYRQDPGQGLRLIYYSQIVNDFQKGDIAEGYSVSREKKESFPLTVTSAQKNPTAFYLCASSTRWGSRNTIYFGEGSWLTVV.

This clone was seen a handful of times. The rearrangement joins TRBV5-1 to TRBJ2-5; 13 bases fit TRBD2. V shed 4 bases and J 2 bases; nucleotides not matched to a gene: 8. The CDR3 has 17 residues. In germline, CDR1 is SGHRS, CDR2 YFSETQ. The DNA of the CDR3 is TGCGCCAGCAGCCCCCCCCGACTAGCGGGAGGACAAGAGACCCAGTACTTC. Residues: CASSPPRLAGGQETQYF.

The CDR3, as DNA: TGCGCCAGCAGCCAAGACTCTAGTATTACCACCGGGGAGCTGTTTTTT. Translation: CASSQDSSITTGELFF. This chain joins TRBV4-3 and TRBJ2-2; D ambiguous. Germline V CDR1 and CDR2: LGHNA, YSLEER. CDR3 length: 16 residues. V was cut by 0 bases and J by 4 bases, with 12 bases left in between.

The chain combines TRBV4-3 with TRBJ2-7, with D maybe TRBD1 (6 bases). Germline V lookup: CDR1 LGHNA, CDR2 YSLEER. This CDR3 comprises 17 residues. Trimming shortened V by 0 bases and J by 0 bases, and 15 bases separated the two germline ends. CDR3 in DNA: TGCGCCAGCAGCCAAGACCATCGACAGGCCAGCTCCTACGAGCAGTACTTC. Amino acids: CASSQDHRQASSYEQYF.

V and J are TRBV11-2 and TRBJ2-5; 7 positions match TRBD1. CDR3 length equals 16 residues. Germline V gene sequence: CDR1 SGHAT, CDR2 FQNNGV. V was pared by 1 base and J by 7 bases, with 12 bases of the junction left unmatched. The CDR3 DNA reads TGTGCCAGCAGCTTAGCCACGGGACAGAGGATTGGGACCCAGTACTTC. This encodes CASSLATGQRIGTQYF.

This clone was picked up a small number of times. V is TRBV1 and J is TRBJ2-5; TRBD2, as called in the table, went unchecked against the DNA. TRBV1 is termed a pseudogene. The CDR3 has 16 residues. The CDR3 sequence is CTSSQVFLIFSETQYF. CDR3 DNA sequence: TGCACCAGCAGCCAAGTCTTCCTTATTTTTTCGGAGACCCAGTACTTC.

The chain recombines TRBV6-4 with TRBJ2-2; possible D gene TRBD2, 5 bases. This CDR3 has 13 residues. CDR1 is MRHNA, CDR2 SNTAGT, per germline. V lost 3 bases and J lost 3, with 5 bases in between. CDR3 in DNA: TGTGCCAGCAGTGAGCGGGACACCGGGGAGCTGTTTTTT. Its translation: CASSERDTGELFF.

V gene TRBV7-3 combines with J gene TRBJ2-1, with 14 bases matching TRBD2. Germline V CDR1 and CDR2: SGHTA, FQGTGA. The CDR3 sequence is 20 residues long. V was pared by 5 bases and J by 6 bases, with 18 bases of the junction left unmatched. CDR3 loop: CASSVSTLSGLAGGSNEQFF. CDR3 DNA: TGTGCCAGCAGCGTATCAACTCTATCAGGACTAGCGGGAGGAAGCAATGAGCAGTTCTTC.

The chain uses TRBV6-6 and TRBJ1-5; TRBD1 might be the D (6 bases). This CDR3 has 16 amino acids. The V end was cut by 0 bases, the J end by 10 bases, with 19 bases between. Germline CDR1 is MNHNY and CDR2 is SVGAGI (reference sequence). DNA for the CDR3: TGTGCCAGCAGTTACTCAACAGGGTCTCTTATGGAACCCCAGCATTTT. Protein: CASSYSTGSLMEPQHF.

The chain combines TRBV19 with TRBJ1-1; possible D gene TRBD1, 5 bases. This CDR3 comprises 15 residues. Trimming pared 0 bases from V and 1 base from J, leaving 9 bases between. Germline values: CDR1 LNHDA, CDR2 SQIVND (reference sequence). CDR3 loop: CASSIDRAPNTEAFF. In DNA form, the CDR3 reads TGTGCCAGTAGTATAGACAGGGCGCCGAACACTGAAGCTTTCTTT.

The J gene is TRBJ2-3, the V gene TRBV6-4; 9 nucleotides align to TRBD1. The V gene end was trimmed by 4 bases and the J gene end by 4 bases; junction bases not matched to a gene: 6. Germline assignment: CDR1 MRHNA and CDR2 SNTAGT. The CDR3 extends over 15 amino acids. CDR3 sequence (DNA): TGTGCCAGCAGTGCGGGACAGGGTGGACCAGATACGCAGTATTTT. It is translated as CASSAGQGGPDTQYF.

The genes are TRBV11-2 and TRBJ2-5, with 9 nucleotides matching TRBD2. The J segment lost 6 bases and the V segment lost 1 base, leaving 6 bases of the junction unmatched. The V gene's germline CDR1 is SGHAT and CDR2 FQNNGV. The CDR3 is 15 residues long. CDR3: CASSLVGLARKTQYF. The CDR3 bases are TGTGCCAGCAGCTTAGTTGGACTAGCGAGGAAGACCCAGTACTTC.

The genes are TRBV2 and TRBJ2-7; 7 bases are a match to TRBD2. Germline V gene sequence: CDR1 SNHLY, CDR2 FYNNEI. V was clipped by 3 bases and J by 4 bases; unmatched bases: 9. This CDR3 is 15 amino acids long. In DNA, the CDR3 is TGTGCCAGCAGTGACGAGGCTAGCGGAGGGTACGAGCAGTACTTC. It encodes CASSDEASGGYEQYF.

V is TRBV5-6 and J is TRBJ2-3, with D perhaps matching TRBD2 (5 bases). CDR3 length equals 13 residues. The germline V and J ends were trimmed by 1 base and 4 bases, with 7 bases remaining between them. Germline V CDR1 and CDR2: SGHDT, YYEEEE. CDR3 nucleotide sequence: TGTGCCAGCAGCTTGACTAGGGCAGATACGCAGTATTTT. Its translation is CASSLTRADTQYF.

The V call is TRBV18, the J call TRBJ2-1; 7 bases match TRBD1. The V segment lost 0 bases and the J segment 5 bases; nucleotides outside the gene matches: 7. The CDR3 spans 16 residues. CDR1 and CDR2 from the germline V gene are KGHSH and LQKENI. DNA of the CDR3: TGTGCCAGCTCACCACCAGATAGGGGGCACGACAATGAGCAGTTCTTC. Encoded protein: CASSPPDRGHDNEQFF. The variable domain in full, completed from reference TRBV18 and TRBJ2-1, reads NAGVMQNPRHLVRRRGQEARLRCSPMKGHSHVYWYRQLPEEGLKFMVYLQKENIIDESGMPKERFSAEFPKEGPSILRIQQVVRGDSAAYFCASSPPDRGHDNEQFFGPGTRLTVL.

J is TRBJ2-1 and V is TRBV7-3; D remains ambiguous. V was clipped by 2 bases and J by 3 bases, with 8 bases between them. In germline, CDR1 is SGHTA, CDR2 FQGTGA. CDR3 length: 14 residues. For the CDR3, the DNA is TGTGCCAGCAGCTTAGCCGGTGACTACAATGAGCAGTTCTTC. Its protein product is CASSLAGDYNEQFF.

The rearrangement uses TRBV7-8 and TRBJ1-4; D remains ambiguous. Germline assignment: CDR1 SGHVS and CDR2 FQNEAQ. The CDR3 loop spans 14 amino acids. V shed 3 bases and J shed 4 bases, with 9 bases lying between them. The CDR3 DNA sequence: TGTGCCAGCAGCTTGAGGGTGGTTAATGAAAAACTGTTTTTT. This encodes CASSLRVVNEKLFF.

This clone showed up just a few times. V is TRBV4-3 and J is TRBJ2-7; a possible D gene is TRBD1 (6 bases). Deletions cut 0 bases from V and 1 base from J, with 13 bases between. The CDR3 is made up of 16 amino acids. Germline V gene lookup returns CDR1 LGHNA and CDR2 YSLEER. CDR3 in amino acids: CASSQDWQGTSYEQYF. CDR3 coding DNA: TGCGCCAGCAGCCAAGATTGGCAGGGGACGTCCTACGAGCAGTACTTC.

The chain carries TRBV4-2 and TRBJ2-5, with 8 nucleotides matching TRBD2. TRBJ2-7 explains the end of the DNA better; the J call may be wrong. CDR1 is LGHNA and CDR2 is YNFKEQ in the germline V gene. This CDR3 region has 16 residues. The CDR3 region is CASSEGLASRGYEQYF. The DNA for the CDR3 is TGTGCCAGCAGCGAAGGACTAGCCTCGAGGGGCTACGAGCAGTACTTC.

The rearrangement uses TRBV21-1 and TRBJ2-7; no DNA check was done on the table's D call, TRBD1. TRBV21-1 is a pseudogene segment. The CDR3 spans 16 residues. The CDR3 loop is CASSRRSGTGPYEQYF. CDR3 in DNA: TGTGCCAGCAGCAGGAGATCCGGGACAGGGCCCTACGAGCAGTACTTC.

J is TRBJ2-5 and V is TRBV19; D call uncertain. V was pared by 5 bases and J by 2 bases, with 9 bases between. There are 13 residues in the CDR3. Germline V CDR1 and CDR2: LNHDA, SQIVND (reference sequence). The CDR3 DNA reads TGTGCCAGTAGTTCCGGTGTTCAAGAGACCCAGTACTTC. This codes for CASSSGVQETQYF.

The chain recombines TRBV27 with TRBJ2-1; TRBD1 aligns across 7 bases. The CDR3 is 14 residues long. V shed 8 bases and J 2 bases; nucleotides not matched to a gene: 6. The V gene's germline CDR1 is MNHEY and CDR2 SMNVEV (reference sequence). DNA for the CDR3: TGTGCCAGCGGCCTAGGACAGGCCTACAATGAGCAGTTCTTC. Protein product: CASGLGQAYNEQFF.